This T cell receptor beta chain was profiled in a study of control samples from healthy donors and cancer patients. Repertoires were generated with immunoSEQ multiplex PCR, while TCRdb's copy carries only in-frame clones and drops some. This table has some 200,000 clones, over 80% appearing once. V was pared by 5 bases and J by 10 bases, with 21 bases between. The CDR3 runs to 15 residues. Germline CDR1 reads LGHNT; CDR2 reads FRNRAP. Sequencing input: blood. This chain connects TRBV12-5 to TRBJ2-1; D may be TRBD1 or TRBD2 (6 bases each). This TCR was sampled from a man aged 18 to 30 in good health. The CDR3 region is CASGPWGDTPREQFF. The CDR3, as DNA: TGTGCTAGTGGTCCCTGGGGGGACACCCCGAGGGAGCAGTTCTTC.